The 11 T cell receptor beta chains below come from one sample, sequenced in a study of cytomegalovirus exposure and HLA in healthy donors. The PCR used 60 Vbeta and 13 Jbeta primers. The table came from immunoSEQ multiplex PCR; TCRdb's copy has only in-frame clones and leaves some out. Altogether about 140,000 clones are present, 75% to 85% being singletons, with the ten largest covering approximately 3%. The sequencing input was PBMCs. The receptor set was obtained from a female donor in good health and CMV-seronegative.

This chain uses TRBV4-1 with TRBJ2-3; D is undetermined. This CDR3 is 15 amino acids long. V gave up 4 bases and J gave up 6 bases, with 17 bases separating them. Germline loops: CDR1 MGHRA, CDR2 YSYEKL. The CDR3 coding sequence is TGCGCCAGCAGCCCCCCCAGGCCGCCGGTCGATACGCAGTATTTT. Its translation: CASSPPRPPVDTQYF.

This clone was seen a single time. Here the CDR3 reads CASSLGTPANEKLFF. Written as DNA, the CDR3 is TGTGCCAGCAGCTTAGGGACACCTGCTAATGAAAAACTGTTTTTT. The chain joins TRBV7-8 to TRBJ1-4; a possible D gene is TRBD1 (5 bases). This CDR3 region has 15 residues. Looked up from germline, CDR1 is SGHVS and CDR2 is FQNEAQ. V lost 1 base and J 3 bases, leaving 9 bases between the germline ends.

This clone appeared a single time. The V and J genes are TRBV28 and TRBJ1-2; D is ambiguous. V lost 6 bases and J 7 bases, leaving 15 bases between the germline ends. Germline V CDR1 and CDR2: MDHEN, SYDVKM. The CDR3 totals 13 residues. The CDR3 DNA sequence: TGTGCCAGCAGCCTCGACACGGCCCGTGGCTACACCTTC. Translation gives CASSLDTARGYTF.

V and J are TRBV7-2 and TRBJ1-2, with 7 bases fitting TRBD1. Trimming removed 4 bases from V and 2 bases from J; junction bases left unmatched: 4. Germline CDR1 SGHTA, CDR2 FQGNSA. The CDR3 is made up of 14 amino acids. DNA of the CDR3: TGTGCCAGCAGCTCGTTACAGGGGAACTATGGCTACACCTTC. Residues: CASSSLQGNYGYTF.

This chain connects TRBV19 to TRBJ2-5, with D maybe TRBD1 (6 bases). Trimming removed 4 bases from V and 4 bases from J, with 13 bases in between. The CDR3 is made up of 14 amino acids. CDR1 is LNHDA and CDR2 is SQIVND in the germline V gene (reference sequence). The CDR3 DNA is TGTGCCAGTAGTAAACAGGGCCGGGGAGAGACCCAGTACTTC. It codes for CASSKQGRGETQYF. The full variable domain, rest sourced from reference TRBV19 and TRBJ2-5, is DGGITQSPKYLFRKEGQNVTLSCEQNLNHDAMYWYRQDPGQGLRLIYYSQIVNDFQKGDIAEGYSVSREKKESFPLTVTSAQKNPTAFYLCASSKQGRGETQYFGPGTRLLVL.

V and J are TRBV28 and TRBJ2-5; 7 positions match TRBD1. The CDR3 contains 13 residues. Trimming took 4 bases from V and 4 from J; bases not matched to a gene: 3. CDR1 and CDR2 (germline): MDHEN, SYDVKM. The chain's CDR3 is CASSSDRVETQYF. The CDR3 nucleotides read TGTGCCAGCAGTTCAGACAGGGTAGAGACCCAGTACTTC.

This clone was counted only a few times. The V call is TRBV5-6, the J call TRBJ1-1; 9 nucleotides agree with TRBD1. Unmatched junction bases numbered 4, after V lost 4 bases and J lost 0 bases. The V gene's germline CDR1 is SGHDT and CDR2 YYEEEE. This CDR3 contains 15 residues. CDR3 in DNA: TGTGCCAGCAGCCTACGGGACAGGGTGAACACTGAAGCTTTCTTT. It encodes CASSLRDRVNTEAFF.

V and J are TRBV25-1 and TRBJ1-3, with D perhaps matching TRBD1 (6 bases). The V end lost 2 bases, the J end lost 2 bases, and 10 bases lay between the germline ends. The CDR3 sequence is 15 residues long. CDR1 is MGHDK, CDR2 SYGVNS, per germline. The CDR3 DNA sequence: TGTGCCAGCAGTGAACGGGAGGGGGCTGGAAACACCATATATTTT. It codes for CASSEREGAGNTIYF.

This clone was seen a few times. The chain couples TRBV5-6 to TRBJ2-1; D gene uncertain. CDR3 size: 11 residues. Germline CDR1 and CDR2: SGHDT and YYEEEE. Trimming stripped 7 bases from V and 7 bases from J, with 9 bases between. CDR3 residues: CASQARNEQFF. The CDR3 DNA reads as TGTGCCAGCCAAGCGAGGAATGAGCAGTTCTTC.

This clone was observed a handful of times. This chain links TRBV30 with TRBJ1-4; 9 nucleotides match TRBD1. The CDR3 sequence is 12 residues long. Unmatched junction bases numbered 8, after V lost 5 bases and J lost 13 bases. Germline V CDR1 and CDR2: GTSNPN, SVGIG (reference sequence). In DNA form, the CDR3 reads TGTGCCTGGGGGACAGGGAGAGTGACACTGTTTTTT. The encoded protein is CAWGTGRVTLFF.

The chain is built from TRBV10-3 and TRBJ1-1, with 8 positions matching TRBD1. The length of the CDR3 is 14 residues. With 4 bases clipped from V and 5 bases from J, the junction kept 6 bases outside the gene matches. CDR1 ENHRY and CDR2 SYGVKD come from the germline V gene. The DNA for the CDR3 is TGTGCCATCAGTGGACGAACAGGGGGGACTGAAGCTTTCTTT. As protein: CAISGRTGGTEAFF.